This T cell receptor (beta chain) is drawn from a study of shared clonotypes between healthy human individuals. The overall study: Used for every donor were three CD4 naive, three CD4 memory, two CD8 naive and one CD8 memory plate.

A single count supports this clone. Its antigen remains unidentified. Data came from immunoSEQ multiplex PCR; TCRdb stores just in-frame clones and leaves some out. Of some 2,100,000 clones detected, under 95% appear once; the ten largest clones hold under 2%. V gave up 6 bases and J gave up 4 bases, with 11 bases separating them. The CDR3 length is 13 residues. From germline, CDR1 is MDHEN and CDR2 SYDVKM. Positive CCR7 selection of CD45RO-negative cells yielded the naive CD8 cells, and terminally differentiated effector memory CD45RA+ cells were excluded. Study conclusions and caveats: An anticipated effect of sequencing depth on clonotype sharing among donors was recognized. On the whole, naive subsets had larger estimated richness than memory subsets had.

The specimen sequenced was naive CD8+ T cells from PBMCs. The source of this sequence is a man younger than 30 in good health. Some clones in this sample may be carry-over from other donors' samples. The chain uses TRBV28 and TRBJ2-3; D remains ambiguous. CDR3 DNA: TGTGCCAGCAGGGTCCACGGTGCAGATACGCAGTATTTT. Amino acid sequence: CASRVHGADTQYF.